This TCR beta chain was recorded in a study of regulatory T cells in long-lasting Graves disease. Trimming removed 7 bases at V and 5 bases at J, with 18 bases between. Germline V gene sequence: CDR1 SGHTA, CDR2 FQGTGA. CDR3 size: 16 residues. In this sample, this clonotype turned up a few times. Its antigen is as yet unknown. Time point denoted: newly diagnosed GD, antithyroid drugs for less than 3 months. Preparation of the TCR library used RNA extracted from PBMCs. General study points: Possibly, accuracy suffered from the small sample size.

Arm-PCR of CDR3 regions and iRepertoire HTBI primers were used to build TCR beta libraries. TCRdb reanalysed the multiplex PCR reads using MiXCR and keeps one entry per CDR3 protein. The repertoire holds under 800,000 distinct CDR3 sequences, with approximately 15% as singletons. The same data also went into a second study, on T cells in Graves' hyperthyroidism and ophthalmopathy. Turning to that study: The HTBI primer set served for first-round RT-PCR of the TCR CDR3. In the analysis, a 13 V-J model separated ophthalmopathy from stable hyperthyroidism.

The V gene is TRBV7-3, the J gene TRBJ2-6; D possibly matches TRBD1 or TRBD2 (6 bases each). Sequenced material: peripheral blood mononuclear cells (PBMCs), taken at new diagnosis, from a patient treated with antithyroid drugs. The clonotype originates from a woman aged 25-40 years with Graves disease. The CDR3 DNA is TGTGCCAGCACCCAGGAGTGGGGGGCTAGGGCCAACGTCCTGACTTTC. This codes for CASTQEWGARANVLTF.